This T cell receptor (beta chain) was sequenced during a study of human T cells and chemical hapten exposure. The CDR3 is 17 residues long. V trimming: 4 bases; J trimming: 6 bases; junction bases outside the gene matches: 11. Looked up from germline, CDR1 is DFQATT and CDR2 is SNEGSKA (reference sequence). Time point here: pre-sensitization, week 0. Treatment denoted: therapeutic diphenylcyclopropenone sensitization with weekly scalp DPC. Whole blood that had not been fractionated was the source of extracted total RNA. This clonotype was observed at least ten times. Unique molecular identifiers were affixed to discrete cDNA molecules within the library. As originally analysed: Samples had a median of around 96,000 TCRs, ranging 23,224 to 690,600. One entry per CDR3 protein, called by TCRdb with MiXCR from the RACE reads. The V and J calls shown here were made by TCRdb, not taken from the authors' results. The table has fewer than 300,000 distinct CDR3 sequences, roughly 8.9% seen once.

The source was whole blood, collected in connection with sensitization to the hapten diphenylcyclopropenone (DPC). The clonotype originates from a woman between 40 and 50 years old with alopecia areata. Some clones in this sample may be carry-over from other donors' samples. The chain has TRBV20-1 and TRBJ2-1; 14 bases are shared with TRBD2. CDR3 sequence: CSAIGLAGGWEGNEQFF. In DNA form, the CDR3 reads TGCAGTGCTATCGGACTAGCGGGAGGATGGGAGGGCAATGAGCAGTTCTTC.